What follows are 17 T cell receptor beta chains derived from one specimen sequenced in a study of CD4 T cells in relation to SARS-CoV-2 and coronaviruses. This table comes from immunoSEQ multiplex PCR, and its TCRdb copy is limited to in-frame clones, with some not included. Among tens of thousands of clones listed, about four fifths were seen once. These TCRs are of unknown antigen specificity. The sample taken for sequencing was memory CD4+ T cells from PBMCs, cultured in vitro. These receptors all come from an adult with COVID-19.

The V and J genes are TRBV9 and TRBJ1-1; 7 positions agree with TRBD1. Germline CDR1 reads SGDLS; CDR2 reads YYNGEE. J was trimmed by 2 bases and V by 7 bases; bases with no gene match: 5. This CDR3 spans 13 amino acids. CDR3 DNA: TGTGCCAGCGCACAGGGGTTAAACACTGAAGCTTTCTTT. Amino acids: CASAQGLNTEAFF. Looking up the rest from reference TRBV9 and TRBJ1-1 gives the full variable domain: DSGVTQTPKHLITATGQRVTLRCSPRSGDLSVYWYQQSLDQGLQFLIQYYNGEERAKGNILERFSAQQFPDLHSELNLSSLELGDSALYFCASAQGLNTEAFFGQGTRLTVV.

The V and J genes are TRBV28 and TRBJ2-3; possibly TRBD1 for D (5 bases). In germline, CDR1 is MDHEN, CDR2 SYDVKM. The CDR3 length is 13 residues. V was cut by 3 bases and J by 8 bases, with 12 bases left in between. The CDR3 sequence is CASSLAGRGTQYF. The CDR3, as DNA: TGTGCCAGCAGTTTGGCCGGTAGGGGTACGCAGTATTTT.

J is TRBJ2-1 and V is TRBV28; D remains ambiguous. V was pared by 2 bases and J by 15 bases, with 14 bases between. The CDR3 sequence is 12 residues long. Germline CDR1 MDHEN, CDR2 SYDVKM. The chain's CDR3 is CASSLPPAWLFF. CDR3 DNA sequence: TGTGCCAGCAGTTTACCACCAGCTTGGCTGTTCTTC.

The gene calls are TRBV6-1 and TRBJ2-5, with a tentative D call TRBD1 (6 bases). The CDR3 is made up of 16 amino acids. The germline gives CDR1 MNHNS, CDR2 SASEGT. Trimming removed 3 bases at V and 7 bases at J, with 21 bases between. This CDR3 is CASSDPGQQGLGTQYF. The CDR3 nucleotides are TGTGCCAGCAGTGACCCGGGACAACAGGGTTTGGGGACCCAGTACTTC.

This clone was counted a single time. V and J are TRBV7-8 and TRBJ2-3; D unresolved. Germline CDR1 SGHVS, CDR2 FQNEAQ. V gave up 0 bases and J gave up 6 bases, with 10 bases separating them. CDR3 length: 14 amino acids. The CDR3 region has the DNA TGTGCCAGCAGCTTAGCCTGGGTTTCTGATACGCAGTATTTT. Residues: CASSLAWVSDTQYF.

This chain links TRBV7-2 with TRBJ2-4; D is unclear. The V end lost 1 base, the J end lost 6 bases, and 10 bases lay between the germline ends. This CDR3 has 14 residues. Looked up from germline, CDR1 is SGHTA and CDR2 is FQGNSA. CDR3 sequence: CASSLGQFGNIQYF. The DNA of the CDR3 is TGTGCCAGCAGCTTAGGGCAGTTCGGAAACATTCAGTACTTC.

V gene TRBV2 combines with J gene TRBJ1-2, with D unclear. The ends were cut back, 6 bases at V and 1 base at J, with 3 bases in the middle. Germline-derived CDR1 and CDR2 are SNHLY and FYNNEI. CDR3 length equals 11 residues. The CDR3 nucleotides are TGTGCCAGCAGCGATAACTATGGCTACACCTTC. It yields the protein CASSDNYGYTF.

The V gene is TRBV28, the J gene TRBJ1-2; D remains ambiguous. CDR1 MDHEN and CDR2 SYDVKM come from the germline V gene. Trimming left V 1 base short and J 5 bases short, with 20 bases between. The CDR3 runs to 17 residues. CDR3 loop: CASSLYITGGSMYGYTF. The CDR3 nucleotides read TGTGCCAGCAGTTTATACATTACGGGAGGGAGCATGTATGGCTACACCTTC.

The rearrangement joins TRBV2 to TRBJ2-5; 8 bases fit TRBD2. V was pared by 6 bases and J by 4 bases, with 10 bases of the junction left unmatched. From germline, CDR1 is SNHLY and CDR2 FYNNEI. The CDR3 extends over 15 amino acids. CDR3 in amino acids: CASSRTPGLGETQYF. The CDR3 DNA is TGTGCCAGCAGCCGCACCCCGGGACTAGGAGAGACCCAGTACTTC.

The chain is built from TRBV28 and TRBJ2-5; D not resolved. V lost 3 bases and J 1 base, leaving 3 bases between the germline ends. This CDR3 has 12 amino acids. CDR1 MDHEN and CDR2 SYDVKM come from the germline V gene. The DNA for the CDR3 is TGTGCCAGCAGTTTCTCCCAAGAGACCCAGTACTTC. Its translation is CASSFSQETQYF. Filled out from reference TRBV28 and TRBJ2-5, the complete variable domain reads DVKVTQSSRYLVKRTGEKVFLECVQDMDHENMFWYRQDPGLGLRLIYFSYDVKMKEKGDIPEGYSVSREKKERFSLILESASTNQTSMYLCASSFSQETQYFGPGTRLLVL.

The rearrangement joins TRBV27 to TRBJ2-3, with TRBD2 matching over 13 bases. The CDR3 contains 16 residues. V gave up 6 bases and J gave up 4 bases; unmatched junction bases: 7. The germline V gene encodes CDR1 MNHEY and CDR2 SMNVEV (reference sequence). The CDR3 region is CASSPTGTSGADTQYF. In DNA, the CDR3 is TGTGCCAGCAGCCCTACCGGGACTAGCGGGGCAGATACGCAGTATTTT.

This sequence joins TRBV11-2 and TRBJ1-5; no reliable D call. The CDR3 extends over 15 amino acids. With 5 bases removed from V and 6 bases from J, the gap between germline ends came to 17 bases. The germline V gene encodes CDR1 SGHAT and CDR2 FQNNGV. For the CDR3, the DNA is TGTGCCAGCAGCCCTATAGCTGGAGCAAGTCAGCCCCAGCATTTT. Amino acid sequence: CASSPIAGASQPQHF.

J is TRBJ2-5 and V is TRBV2, with TRBD2 matching over 10 bases. Germline V lookup: CDR1 SNHLY, CDR2 FYNNEI. Unmatched junction bases numbered 3, after V lost 1 base and J lost 4 bases. CDR3 size: 15 residues. This chain's CDR3 is CASSEVRLAGETQYF. The CDR3 DNA reads TGTGCCAGCAGTGAAGTCCGACTAGCGGGAGAGACCCAGTACTTC.

This clone was seen a handful of times. The chain employs TRBV19 and TRBJ1-2; D is undetermined. Germline V lookup: CDR1 LNHDA, CDR2 SQIVND (reference sequence). Trimming cost V 0 bases and J 0 bases, with 11 bases left between them. This CDR3 region has 16 residues. CDR3 sequence (DNA): TGTGCCAGTAGTATAGAGGTGGGCGCCCCTAACTATGGCTACACCTTC. The encoded protein is CASSIEVGAPNYGYTF.

This clone showed up just once. The chain couples TRBV28 to TRBJ2-5, with D maybe TRBD2 (5 bases). Per the germline V gene, CDR1 is MDHEN and CDR2 is SYDVKM. This CDR3 region has 13 residues. Trimming removed 2 bases from V and 6 bases from J, with 10 bases in between. As DNA, the CDR3 is TGTGCCAGCAGTTTAGAGGGAGTGAAGACCCAGTACTTC. Translating it yields CASSLEGVKTQYF.

V is TRBV4-1 and J is TRBJ1-5; possible D gene TRBD1, 5 bases. The germline V and J ends were trimmed by 1 base and 0 bases, with 16 bases remaining between them. This CDR3 region has 18 residues. CDR1 MGHRA and CDR2 YSYEKL come from the germline V gene. CDR3 coding DNA: TGCGCCAGCAGCCAAGCAGGGTTAATAACTAATAGCAATCAGCCCCAGCATTTT. Amino acid sequence: CASSQAGLITNSNQPQHF.

The chain employs TRBV4-2 and TRBJ2-6; 8 positions agree with TRBD1. The germline V gene has CDR1 LGHNA and CDR2 YNFKEQ. The CDR3 extends over 17 amino acids. Trimming removed 4 bases from V and 2 bases from J; junction bases left unmatched: 7. CDR3: CASSPRTGGTGANVLTF. The DNA for the CDR3 is TGTGCCAGCAGCCCTCGCACAGGGGGAACTGGGGCCAACGTCCTGACTTTC.